This T cell receptor (beta chain) was recovered during a study of blood T cell repertoires in COVID-19. Study-wide context: Acute-phase and convalescent COVID-19 samples originated in the United States, Italy and Spain. Sample material is recorded as cDNA or gDNA derived from T cells, B-cell-depleted T cells, or PBMCs.

In the authors' workflow: Estimation of nucleated cell counts was performed using reference gene primer amplification. TCRdb keeps only in-frame clones here, not all; method: immunoSEQ multiplex PCR. V and J calls and clone size are those listed in that table; D and trimming were worked out from the DNA. The table includes around 700,000 clones, 70% to 90% detected once. Turning to this clone: Distinct nucleotide sequences in the sample also encode this CDR3.

Germline V lookup: CDR1 SGHRS, CDR2 YFSETQ. V was pared by 4 bases and J by 0 bases, with 5 bases between. The CDR3 consists of 12 residues. The material sequenced was peripheral blood. V gene TRBV5-1 combines with J gene TRBJ2-7; D is unresolved. This clonotype originated in a young woman with acute or convalescent COVID-19. The CDR3 loop reads CASSPSSYEQYF. The DNA of the CDR3 is TGCGCCAGCAGCCCCTCCTCCTACGAGCAGTACTTC.